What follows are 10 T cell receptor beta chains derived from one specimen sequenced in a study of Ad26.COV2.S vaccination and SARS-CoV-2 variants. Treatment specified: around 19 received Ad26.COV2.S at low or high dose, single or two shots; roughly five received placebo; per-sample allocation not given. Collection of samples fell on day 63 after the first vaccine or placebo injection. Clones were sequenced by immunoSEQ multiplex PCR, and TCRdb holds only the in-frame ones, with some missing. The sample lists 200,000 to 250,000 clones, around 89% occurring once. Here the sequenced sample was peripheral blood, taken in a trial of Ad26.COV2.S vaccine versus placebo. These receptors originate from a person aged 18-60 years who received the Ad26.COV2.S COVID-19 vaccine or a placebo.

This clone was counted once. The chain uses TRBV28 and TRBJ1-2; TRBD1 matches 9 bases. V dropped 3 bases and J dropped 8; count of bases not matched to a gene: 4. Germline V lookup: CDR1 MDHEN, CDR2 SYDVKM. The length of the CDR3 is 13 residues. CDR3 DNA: TGTGCCAGCAGTTTGGACAGGGGCAAAGGCTACACCTTC. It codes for CASSLDRGKGYTF.

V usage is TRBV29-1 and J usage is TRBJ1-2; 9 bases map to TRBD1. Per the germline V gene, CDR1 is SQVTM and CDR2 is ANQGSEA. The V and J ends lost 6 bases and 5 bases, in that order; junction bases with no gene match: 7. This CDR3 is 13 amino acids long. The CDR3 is CSVPDRGKYGYTF. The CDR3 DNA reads TGCAGCGTGCCAGACAGGGGGAAGTATGGCTACACCTTC.

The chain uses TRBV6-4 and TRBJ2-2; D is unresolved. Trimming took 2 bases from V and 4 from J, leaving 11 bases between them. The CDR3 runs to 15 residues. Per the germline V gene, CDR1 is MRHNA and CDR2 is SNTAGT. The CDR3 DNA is TGTGCCAGCAGTGACAGATACAGCCCCACCGGGGAGCTGTTTTTT. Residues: CASSDRYSPTGELFF.

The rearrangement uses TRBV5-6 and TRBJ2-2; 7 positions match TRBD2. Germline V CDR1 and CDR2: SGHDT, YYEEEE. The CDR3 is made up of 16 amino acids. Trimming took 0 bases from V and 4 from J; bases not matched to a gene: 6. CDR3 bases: TGTGCCAGCAGCTTGGGGGGAGGGCCCGCCACCGGGGAGCTGTTTTTT. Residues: CASSLGGGPATGELFF.

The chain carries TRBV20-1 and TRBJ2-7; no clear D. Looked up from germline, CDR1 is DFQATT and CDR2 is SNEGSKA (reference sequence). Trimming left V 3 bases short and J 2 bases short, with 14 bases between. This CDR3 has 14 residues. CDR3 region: CSASADPRPYEQYF. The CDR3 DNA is TGCAGTGCTAGTGCTGACCCAAGGCCCTACGAGCAGTACTTC.

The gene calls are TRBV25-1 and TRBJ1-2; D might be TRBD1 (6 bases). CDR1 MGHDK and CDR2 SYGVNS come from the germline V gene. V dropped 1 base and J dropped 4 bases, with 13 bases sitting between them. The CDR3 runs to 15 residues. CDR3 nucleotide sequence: TGTGCCAGCAGTGAATTTTCCACAGGGATCTATGGCTACACCTTC. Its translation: CASSEFSTGIYGYTF.

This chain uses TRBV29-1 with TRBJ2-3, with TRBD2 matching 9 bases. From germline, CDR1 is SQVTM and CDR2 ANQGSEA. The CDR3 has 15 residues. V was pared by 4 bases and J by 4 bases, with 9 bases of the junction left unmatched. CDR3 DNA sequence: TGCAGCGTTGGAATGCTAGCGGGAAAGGCAGATACGCAGTATTTT. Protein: CSVGMLAGKADTQYF.

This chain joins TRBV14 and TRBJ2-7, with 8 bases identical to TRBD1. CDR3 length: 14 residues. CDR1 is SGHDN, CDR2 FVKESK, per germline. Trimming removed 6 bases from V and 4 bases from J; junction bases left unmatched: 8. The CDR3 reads CASSSRQGPYEQYF. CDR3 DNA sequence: TGTGCCAGCAGTTCGAGACAGGGGCCATACGAGCAGTACTTC.

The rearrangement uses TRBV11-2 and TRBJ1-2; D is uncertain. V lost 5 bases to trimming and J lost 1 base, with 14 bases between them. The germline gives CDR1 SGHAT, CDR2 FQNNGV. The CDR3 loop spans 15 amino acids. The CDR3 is CASSHRRTVNYGYTF. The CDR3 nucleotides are TGTGCCAGCAGCCATAGGAGGACGGTTAACTATGGCTACACCTTC.

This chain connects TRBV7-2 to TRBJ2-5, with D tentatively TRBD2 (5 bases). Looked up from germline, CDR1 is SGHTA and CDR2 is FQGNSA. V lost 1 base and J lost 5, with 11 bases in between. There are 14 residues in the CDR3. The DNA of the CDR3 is TGTGCCAGCAGCTTAGTTGAGGGCAGGGAGACCCAGTACTTC. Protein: CASSLVEGRETQYF.